The clone carrying this T cell receptor beta chain turned up a few times. The authors ran a second PCR of roughly 6 to 12 cycles using a sample-barcoded 5' primer and a J-beta primer mix. TCRdb re-derived calls from the 5' RACE reads in MiXCR, one entry per CDR3 protein. This table holds almost 800,000 distinct CDR3 sequences, 58% found once. These data originate in a study of blood T cells in healthy people across ages. Healthy Russian Caucasian donors spanned ages about 6 to 90 years. The sample consisted of blood. The sequence derives from a young man in good health.

The CDR3 loop is CASSLAGDRYGYTF. CDR3 DNA sequence: TGTGCCAGCAGCTTAGCGGGGGACCGGTATGGCTACACCTTC. V and J are TRBV7-2 and TRBJ1-2; possible D gene TRBD1, 5 bases. Deletions cut 0 bases from V and 5 bases from J, with 10 bases between. Germline CDR1 and CDR2: SGHTA and FQGNSA. This CDR3 has 14 residues.